These 25 T cell receptor beta chains share one sample of origin, sequenced in a study of blood T cell repertoires in COVID-19. Here immunoSEQ multiplex PCR was the method, and the copy in TCRdb shows in-frame clones only, minus some. The profile shows 90,000 or so clones, 65% to 90% of them singletons. Sequences were obtained from peripheral blood. Source of these receptors: a man in his fifties or sixties with acute or convalescent COVID-19.

The V call is TRBV4-1, the J call TRBJ2-1; D might be TRBD2 (5 bases). The CDR3 is 15 residues long. The V gene's germline CDR1 is MGHRA and CDR2 YSYEKL. The germline V and J ends were trimmed by 5 bases and 0 bases, with 11 bases remaining between them. This chain's CDR3 is CASSIGLSSYNEQFF. Here the CDR3 DNA reads TGCGCCAGCAGCATTGGACTTAGCTCCTACAATGAGCAGTTCTTC.

The chain combines TRBV4-1 with TRBJ2-3, with 14 nucleotides matching TRBD2. V lost 4 bases, J lost 1 base, and 4 bases stayed unmatched. There are 17 residues in the CDR3. CDR1 and CDR2 from the germline V gene are MGHRA and YSYEKL. The CDR3 loop is CASSRGLAGGGTDTQYF. The CDR3 nucleotides are TGCGCCAGCAGCCGCGGACTAGCGGGGGGAGGCACAGATACGCAGTATTTT.

The chain combines TRBV6-5 with TRBJ2-7; 11 positions agree with TRBD2. J gave up 0 bases and V 5 bases, and 3 bases lay outside the gene matches. The germline V gene has CDR1 MNHEY and CDR2 SVGAGI. The CDR3 is made up of 15 amino acids. The CDR3 nucleotides read TGTGCCAGCAGTCTAGCGGGAGGATTCTCCTACGAGCAGTACTTC. Protein product: CASSLAGGFSYEQYF.

This clone was observed a handful of times. The identical CDR3 is also encoded by other nucleotide sequences in the sample. The CDR3 region has the DNA TGTGCCAGCAGCCAGGGGACTGAAGCTTTCTTT. Translated: CASSQGTEAFF. This chain connects TRBV6-2 or TRBV6-3 to TRBJ1-1, with D tentatively TRBD1 (6 bases). Germline CDR1 reads MNHEY; CDR2 reads SVGEGT. The CDR3 covers 11 residues. The V and J ends lost 6 bases and 5 bases respectively, with 7 bases between them.

The chain links TRBV11-2 to TRBJ2-3; 10 nucleotides match TRBD1. In germline, CDR1 is SGHAT, CDR2 FQNNGV. V shed 3 bases, J shed 4 bases, and the junction held 4 bases outside the gene matches. The CDR3 consists of 15 residues. The CDR3 nucleotides read TGTGCCAGCAGCTTCGACAGGGGGCACTCAGATACGCAGTATTTT. Its translation: CASSFDRGHSDTQYF.

The chain carries TRBV19 and TRBJ2-7, with TRBD1 matching 8 bases. With 6 bases clipped from V and 2 bases from J, the junction kept 3 bases outside the gene matches. Germline V gives CDR1 LNHDA, CDR2 SQIVND (reference sequence). This CDR3 comprises 13 residues. The CDR3 bases are TGTGCCAGTAGCCTGACAGGGGCCTACGAGCAGTACTTC. Translation gives CASSLTGAYEQYF.

The CDR3 is CASSPTGQYGYTF. Here the CDR3 DNA reads TGTGCCAGCAGCCCAACGGGACAGTATGGCTACACCTTC. The gene calls are TRBV7-2 and TRBJ1-2; 7 nucleotides match TRBD1. Losses at the gene ends were 5 bases for V and 5 bases for J; bases not matched to a gene: 5. The CDR3 covers 13 residues. Germline CDR1 SGHTA, CDR2 FQGNSA.

The chain links TRBV5-1 to TRBJ2-7; TRBD1 matches at 8 bases. CDR3 size: 13 residues. CDR1 and CDR2 from the germline V gene are SGHRS and YFSETQ. Trimming removed 4 bases from V and 6 bases from J; junction bases left unmatched: 6. CDR3 amino acids: CASSLPTGAEQYF. The CDR3 bases are TGCGCCAGCAGCCTTCCGACAGGGGCCGAGCAGTACTTC.

This sequence joins TRBV5-4 and TRBJ1-3; no clear D gene. V shed 0 bases and J shed 0 bases, with 7 bases lying between them. Germline-derived CDR1 and CDR2 are SGHNT and YYREEE (reference sequence). This CDR3 region has 15 residues. The CDR3 DNA reads as TGTGCCAGCAGCTTGGCCCCGAGCTCTGGAAACACCATATATTTT. This translates into CASSLAPSSGNTIYF.

In this sample, this clone turned up many times. The rearrangement joins TRBV2 to TRBJ2-2; 11 bases match TRBD2. Germline V gene data show CDR1 as SNHLY and CDR2 as FYNNEI. The ends lost 5 bases at V and 5 bases at J; junction bases unmatched: 4. The CDR3 totals 15 residues. CDR3: CASSTSGSRTGELFF. The CDR3 nucleotides read TGTGCCAGCAGTACTAGCGGGAGCCGTACCGGGGAGCTGTTTTTT. The variable domain in full, completed from reference TRBV2 and TRBJ2-2, reads EPEVTQTPSHQVTQMGQEVILRCVPISNHLYFYWYRQILGQKVEFLVSFYNNEISEKSEIFDDQFSVERPDGSNFTLKIRSTKLEDSAMYFCASSTSGSRTGELFFGEGSRLTVL.

The V gene is TRBV5-4, the J gene TRBJ2-2; D is unclear. From germline, CDR1 is SGHNT and CDR2 YYREEE (reference sequence). The CDR3 runs 14 residues. Trimming pared 1 base from V and 1 base from J, leaving 5 bases between. CDR3 protein: CASSLPGNTGELFF. In DNA form, the CDR3 reads TGTGCCAGCAGCTTGCCCGGGAACACCGGGGAGCTGTTTTTT.

The V gene is TRBV6-2 or TRBV6-3, the J gene TRBJ2-1; the D gene is possibly TRBD1 (5 bases). The CDR3 contains 15 residues. From germline, CDR1 is MNHEY and CDR2 SVGEGT. Trimming stripped 3 bases from V and 4 bases from J, with 13 bases between. CDR3 residues: CASSYLGVGYNEQFF. The DNA for the CDR3 is TGTGCCAGCAGTTATCTAGGGGTAGGGTACAATGAGCAGTTCTTC.

This clone was seen only a few times. The rearrangement links TRBV7-3 to TRBJ1-1, with a tentative D call TRBD1 (5 bases). Trimming removed 1 base from V and 5 bases from J, with 14 bases in between. Germline CDR1 is SGHTA and CDR2 is FQGTGA. The CDR3 is 15 residues long. The CDR3 nucleotides read TGTGCCAGCAGCTTAAATCCCCAGGGAGGGACTGAAGCTTTCTTT. Its translation is CASSLNPQGGTEAFF.

The rearrangement links TRBV6-5 to TRBJ1-2, with D tentatively TRBD1 (6 bases). Germline V gene sequence: CDR1 MNHEY, CDR2 SVGAGI. This CDR3 comprises 15 residues. V dropped 5 bases and J dropped 5 bases, with 18 bases sitting between them. CDR3: CASSPPGAWGYGYTF. CDR3 DNA sequence: TGTGCCAGCAGTCCCCCAGGGGCATGGGGTTATGGCTACACCTTC.

The chain employs TRBV5-1 and TRBJ1-4, with D uncertain. V was clipped by 4 bases and J by 8 bases, with 21 bases between them. Germline CDR1 is SGHRS and CDR2 is YFSETQ. The CDR3 contains 16 residues. CDR3 coding DNA: TGCGCCAGCAGCCATTCGGCGGCGGGAACGGGGGAAAAACTGTTTTTT. It specifies CASSHSAAGTGEKLFF.

This chain connects TRBV6-6 to TRBJ1-1; D is perhaps TRBD1 (6 bases). The CDR3 has 12 residues. Germline CDR1 and CDR2: MNHNY and SVGAGI (reference sequence). Trimming left V 5 bases short and J 5 bases short, with 9 bases between. In nucleotides, the CDR3 is TGTGCCAGCAGTCTGAGGGGGACTGAAGCTTTCTTT. Amino acid sequence: CASSLRGTEAFF.

The chain uses TRBV4-1 and TRBJ2-1; 11 nucleotides agree with TRBD2. The J segment lost 2 bases and the V segment lost 0 bases, leaving 12 bases of the junction unmatched. The CDR3 runs to 20 residues. Per the germline V gene, CDR1 is MGHRA and CDR2 is YSYEKL. CDR3 DNA: TGCGCCAGCAGCCAAGAGGGAGGACTAGCGGGCCCCAGGACCTACAATGAGCAGTTCTTC. Its protein product is CASSQEGGLAGPRTYNEQFF.

This clone turned up a few times. The CDR3 here is CASSERGGNSNEQFF. The CDR3 DNA reads TGTGCCAGCAGTGAAAGGGGGGGCAATTCGAATGAGCAGTTCTTC. The chain carries TRBV6-1 and TRBJ2-1; TRBD2 is a possible D gene (7 bases). Germline V gene sequence: CDR1 MNHNS, CDR2 SASEGT. The CDR3 is 15 residues long. Trimming stripped 2 bases from V and 7 bases from J, with 15 bases between.

The chain carries TRBV6-5 and TRBJ2-7, with D possibly TRBD1 on 6 matching bases. This CDR3 contains 15 residues. CDR1 is MNHEY and CDR2 is SVGAGI in the germline V gene. Trimming took 0 bases from V and 3 from J, leaving 12 bases between them. The CDR3 nucleotides are TGTGCCAGCAGTTACTCGACGAGGGGGAGCTACGAGCAGTACTTC. It translates to CASSYSTRGSYEQYF.

V usage is TRBV11-3 and J usage is TRBJ2-3, with TRBD2 matching 8 bases. Germline V gives CDR1 SGHNT, CDR2 YENEEA. Trimming cost V 5 bases and J 3 bases; bases outside gene matches: 10. CDR3 length: 16 residues. This chain's CDR3 is CASSPRGGLGTDTQYF. CDR3 nucleotides: TGTGCCAGCAGCCCCCGCGGGGGGCTCGGGACAGATACGCAGTATTTT.

The chain recombines TRBV7-2 with TRBJ2-2, with 12 nucleotides matching TRBD2. V dropped 5 bases and J dropped 6; count of bases not matched to a gene: 7. CDR3 length equals 16 residues. Germline CDR1 is SGHTA and CDR2 is FQGNSA. The DNA for the CDR3 is TGTGCCAGCAGCCCCCCGACTAGCGGGGGTTCCGGGGAGCTGTTTTTT. Protein: CASSPPTSGGSGELFF. Filled out from reference TRBV7-2 and TRBJ2-2, the complete variable domain reads GAGVSQSPSNKVTEKGKDVELRCDPISGHTALYWYRQSLGQGLEFLIYFQGNSAPDKSGLPSDRFSAERTGGSVSTLTIQRTQQEDSAVYLCASSPPTSGGSGELFFGEGSRLTVL.

This clone was seen only a few times. The chain uses TRBV5-4 and TRBJ2-5; D is ambiguous. Per the germline V gene, CDR1 is SGHNT and CDR2 is YYREEE (reference sequence). The CDR3 consists of 12 residues. Deletions cut 0 bases from V and 5 bases from J, with 5 bases between. The CDR3 region has the DNA TGTGCCAGCAGCTTGGCTTCTGAGACCCAGTACTTC. It specifies CASSLASETQYF.

This CDR3 reads CASSPRTGTYGYTF. DNA of the CDR3: TGTGCCAGCAGTCCCCGGACAGGGACCTATGGCTACACCTTC. This rearrangement joins TRBV2 to TRBJ1-2, with TRBD1 matching 8 bases. The CDR3 has 14 amino acids. V shed 5 bases and J 4 bases; nucleotides not matched to a gene: 6. The germline V gene encodes CDR1 SNHLY and CDR2 FYNNEI.

The chain is built from TRBV5-4 and TRBJ1-2, with 9 bases aligning to TRBD1. Trimming at V came to 0 bases and at J to 8 bases, leaving 5 bases not matched to a gene. In germline, CDR1 is SGHNT, CDR2 YYREEE (reference sequence). This CDR3 spans 14 amino acids. For the CDR3, the DNA is TGTGCCAGCAGCTTGGGAGTGACAGGGGGAGGCTACACCTTC. Protein: CASSLGVTGGGYTF.

The V call is TRBV9, the J call TRBJ2-3; 10 nucleotides align to TRBD1. Germline-derived CDR1 and CDR2 are SGDLS and YYNGEE. The CDR3 runs to 19 residues. Unmatched junction bases numbered 15, after V lost 4 bases and J lost 1 base. The CDR3 DNA follows: TGTGCCAGCAGCCCTGCCCGGGACAGGGGTACCCTTGGCACAGATACGCAGTATTTT. This gives the protein CASSPARDRGTLGTDTQYF.